A single sample is the source of the 9 T cell receptor beta chains below, sequenced in a study of blood T cells in healthy people across ages. A J-beta primer mix and a sample-barcoded 5' primer were used in a second PCR of roughly 7 to 12 cycles. TCRdb ran MiXCR on the 5' RACE reads and lists one entry per CDR3 protein. This sample has around 1,500,000 distinct CDR3 sequences, with around 39% found just once. Sequencing was done on a sample of blood. These receptors were collected from a woman under 30 in good health.

This clonotype was seen just once. This rearrangement joins TRBV9 to TRBJ2-2; D unclear. Looked up from germline, CDR1 is SGDLS and CDR2 is YYNGEE. The CDR3 has 14 amino acids. The germline V and J ends were trimmed by 1 base and 2 bases, with 6 bases remaining between them. The CDR3 loop reads CASSVLLNTGELFF. As DNA, the CDR3 is TGTGCCAGCAGCGTATTGCTCAACACCGGGGAGCTGTTTTTT.

The V gene is TRBV5-6, the J gene TRBJ2-7, with 10 bases aligning to TRBD1. V lost 0 bases to trimming and J lost 3 bases; unmatched junction nucleotides: 3. The CDR3 covers 15 residues. Germline V gene sequence: CDR1 SGHDT, CDR2 YYEEEE. CDR3 region: CASSLVTGGIYEQYF. CDR3 DNA sequence: TGTGCCAGCAGCTTGGTGACAGGGGGCATCTACGAGCAGTACTTC.

J is TRBJ1-2 and V is TRBV5-1; TRBD1 is a possible D gene (6 bases). The length of the CDR3 is 12 residues. Trimming pared 4 bases from V and 6 bases from J, leaving 10 bases between. CDR1 SGHRS and CDR2 YFSETQ come from the germline V gene. The DNA for the CDR3 is TGCGCCAGCAGCGCACGGACAGATGGCTACACCTTC. As protein: CASSARTDGYTF.

This clonotype was seen a few times. The V call is TRBV7-2, the J call TRBJ2-3, with 7 bases lining up with TRBD2. With V trimmed by 4 bases and J by 1 base, 5 bases remained unmatched. The CDR3 is 15 residues long. The germline CDR1 and CDR2 sequences are SGHTA and FQGNSA. The CDR3 region has the DNA TGTGCCAGCAGCTCTAGCGGTCTCGGCACAGATACGCAGTATTTT. Translation gives CASSSSGLGTDTQYF.

This clonotype was detected only a few times. The chain employs TRBV3-1 and TRBJ1-2; D ambiguous. Germline V gene sequence: CDR1 LGHDT, CDR2 YNNKEL (reference sequence). Trimming left V 0 bases short and J 3 bases short, with 11 bases between. This CDR3 is 15 amino acids long. The CDR3 DNA reads TGTGCCAGCAGCCAAGATCTTAGCCTGTACTATGGCTACACCTTC. Translating it yields CASSQDLSLYYGYTF.

This clonotype was seen a handful of times. The V call is TRBV7-6, the J call TRBJ2-3, with D uncertain. Germline CDR1 SGHVS, CDR2 FNYEAQ. This CDR3 is built from 10 residues. Trimming took off 6 bases at V and 11 bases at J, with 9 bases between the two ends. The CDR3 is CASSRLGQYF. DNA for the CDR3: TGTGCCAGCAGTAGGCTGGGGCAGTATTTT. The whole variable domain, remainder taken from reference TRBV7-6 and TRBJ2-3, is GAGVSQSPRYKVTKRGQDVALRCDPISGHVSLYWYRQALGQGPEFLTYFNYEAQQDKSGLPNDRFSAERPEGSISTLTIQRTEQRDSAMYRCASSRLGQYFGPGTRLTVL.

This clonotype was counted between two and nine times. The chain has TRBV9 and TRBJ1-1; D perhaps matches TRBD1 (6 bases). CDR3 size: 13 residues. The V end was cut by 3 bases, the J end by 3 bases, with 9 bases between. Germline-derived CDR1 and CDR2 are SGDLS and YYNGEE. The CDR3 sequence: CASSADRYTEAFF. The CDR3, as DNA: TGTGCCAGCAGCGCGGACAGATACACTGAAGCTTTCTTT.

The rearrangement links TRBV30 to TRBJ2-7, with D possibly being TRBD1 (5 bases). The CDR3 runs to 13 residues. The germline V and J ends were trimmed by 3 bases and 2 bases, with 11 bases remaining between them. The germline V gene encodes CDR1 GTSNPN and CDR2 SVGIG (reference sequence). The CDR3 loop reads CAWSRELAYEQYF. The CDR3 nucleotides read TGTGCCTGGAGCAGGGAATTAGCCTACGAGCAGTACTTC.

This sequence joins TRBV4-1 and TRBJ1-2; TRBD1 agrees at 7 bases. Germline loops: CDR1 MGHRA, CDR2 YSYEKL. The trim removed 3 bases at V and 0 bases at J, leaving 7 bases unmatched. This CDR3 has 16 residues. DNA for the CDR3: TGCGCCAGCAGCCAGGACGGGGACAGTCCTAACTATGGCTACACCTTC. This encodes CASSQDGDSPNYGYTF.